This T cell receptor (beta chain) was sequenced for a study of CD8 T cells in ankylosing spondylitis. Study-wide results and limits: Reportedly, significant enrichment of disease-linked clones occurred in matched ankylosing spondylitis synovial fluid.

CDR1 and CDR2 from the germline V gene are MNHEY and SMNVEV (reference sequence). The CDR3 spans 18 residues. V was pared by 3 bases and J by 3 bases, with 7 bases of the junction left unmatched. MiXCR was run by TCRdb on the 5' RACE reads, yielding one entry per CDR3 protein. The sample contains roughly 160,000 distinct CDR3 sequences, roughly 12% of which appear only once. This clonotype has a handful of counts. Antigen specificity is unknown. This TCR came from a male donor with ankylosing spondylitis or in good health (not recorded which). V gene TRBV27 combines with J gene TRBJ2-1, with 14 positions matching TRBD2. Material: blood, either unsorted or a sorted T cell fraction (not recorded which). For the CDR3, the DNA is TGTGCCAGCAGTTTGGGACTAGCGGGAGTAATGAGCTACAATGAGCAGTTCTTC. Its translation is CASSLGLAGVMSYNEQFF.